This TCR beta chain was identified during a study of cytomegalovirus exposure and HLA in healthy donors (dated by TCRdb to 2015 to 2018). As for the study more broadly: According to an earlier analysis of a few hundred of the donors, about 190 million T cells yielded 117 million unique TCR beta sequences and around 300 Gb of sequence data. Around 320 gigabases of sequencing data and approximately 80 million unique TCR sequences were included in an early release covering under 650 HLA-typed donors. The genetic ancestry cluster associated with self-reported Caucasian donors included around four fifths of the roughly 400 genotyped donors. The study aimed to test whether signatures of past pathogen exposure could be identified by cataloging public T cell receptors. The study used immunosequencing to profile the T cell repertoires of around 600 subjects and linked those repertoires to cytomegalovirus serostatus. A separate validation cohort of 90 to 150 different subjects was used in addition to the approximately 640-subject first cohort. To predict cytomegalovirus infection status, the study combined high-throughput TCR immunosequencing, statistical association of individual TCRs with disease status, and machine learning. In a later analysis, previously published TCR beta repertoires from hundreds of donors were re-analyzed and high-resolution HLA genotyping was added so that TCR occurrence patterns could be studied. Rather than drawing on any new phenotypic data, the later analysis identified candidate immune exposures from TCR beta sequences and the way those sequences occurred across donors. An earlier analysis of 587 of the donors used high-throughput TCR beta sequencing to judge whether each TCR beta V gene segment behaved as functional or pseudogenic. Donor age, sex, ethnicity and CMV serostatus were compiled together with the repertoire data. In a later genetic analysis, genome-wide SNP genotypes for about 65% of the roughly 700 donors were used, and that subset was treated as a discovery cohort. Every discovery cohort repertoire had been produced on one sequencing platform. Class I and class II HLA loci were covered by the typing at four-digit resolution. The number of donors typed differed by locus, with 629-630 for A, B, C, DRB1 and DQB1, around 500 for DQA1, nearly 610 for DPA1, and some 440 for DPB1. Because of strong linkage in the cohort, roughly five DR-DQ haplotypes were treated as single units for association and clustering. On average, around 200,000 unique TCR beta nucleotide sequences were sequenced per donor among 398 genotyped donors of the cohort, with roughly a sixth of those sequences being non-productive.

The receptor library was made with the immunoSEQ multiplex PCR assay. For the multiplex PCR, a mixture combining 60 forward primers for TCR Vbeta segments and 13 reverse primers for TCR Jbeta segments was used. The CDR3 region of rearranged TCR beta genes was amplified from genomic DNA with a multiplex PCR assay. On the Illumina HiSeq System, the amplified TCR beta libraries were sequenced as 87-base-pair reads. The source study handled its data this way. A later analysis tallied roughly 76 million unique TCR beta chains across the 700 or so repertoires, and around 12 million of those chains were shared by two or more donors. Raw reads were error-corrected and collapsed into unique sequences by a nearest-neighbor algorithm in which closely related sequences were merged to remove PCR and sequencing errors. V, D and J gene segments were assigned by aligning CDR3 sequences to IMGT reference sequences. For a sequence to be retained, at least a six-nucleotide match to both a V gene segment and a J gene segment was required. A rearrangement counted as productive if the CDR3 had no stop codons and remained in frame with V and J, and every other rearrangement counted as non-productive. CDR3 was defined by IMGT convention, running from the second conserved V-encoded cysteine to the conserved J-encoded phenylalanine. The earlier analysis of some 600 of the donors excluded sequences that lacked an unambiguous match to a single V gene segment. An earlier analysis of 587 of the donors called V segments functional above 56.7% productive rearrangements and segregating when the between-donor standard deviation exceeded 5%. To diagnose cytomegalovirus status from the catalog of TCR beta chain sequences, a statistical classification framework was built. V and J gene assignment, in a later analysis, came from comparing TCR nucleotide sequences with IMGT/GENE-DB human TR gene sequences. A later analysis assigned CDR3 sequences and most-parsimonious VDJ recombination scenarios with the TCRdist pipeline. In a later analysis, each TCR beta chain was defined by its CDR3 amino acid sequence together with its V-gene family, and reads without a unique V-gene family were excluded. In a later analysis, 450 to 600 highly shared, low-generation-probability nucleotide sequences were removed to address suspected cross-contamination and a sequencing artifact. For each public chain, a later analysis derived a clonal expansion index from normalized ranks of inferred template counts within each repertoire. In a later analysis, generation probabilities were computed with a VDJ recombination model fitted to out-of-frame rearrangements, and the resulting probabilities were checked against IGoR. In a later analysis, hypergeometric tests were used to score TCR-TCR, TCR-HLA and TCR-CMV co-occurrence, with a repertoire-size bias correction applied to TCR pairs. A later analysis estimated false discovery rates by permuting HLA or CMV assignments 20 times. In a later analysis, co-occurring TCRs were grouped with DBSCAN, and TCRdist sequence similarity was added when clustering was performed within HLA-allele-positive subsets. Repertoires with fewer than 30,000 or more than 120,000 public chains were left out of co-occurrence clustering, as were about 5 repertoires with anomalous nucleotide sharing. The table was pulled from immuneACCESS by TCRdb, which kept in-frame rearrangements only. Such tables lose some clones; where checked, under half of the loss comes from unresolved V genes, and the rest has no known cause. V and J calls and clone size are given by that table; D and trimming were obtained from the DNA. In all, the sample holds about 160,000 clones, and roughly 65% of those were seen once. The ten largest clones take up 4.7% of the sample.

Here is what the overall study found, with its caveats: According to a later analysis, TCR association rates differed among HLA loci, with DRB1 alleles showing the most associated TCRs and HLA-C alleles showing the fewest. Broadly in line with IMGT annotations, most TCR beta V segments showed up in productive rearrangements about 87% or about 30% of the time in an earlier analysis of about 500 of the donors. Across donors, most TCR sequences were observed very rarely, whereas some public TCRs were present in many individuals. About 15 rarely observed V segments, including chromosome 9 orphons, were excluded from the earlier analysis of about 500 of the donors because counts were too low. The classifier was reported to diagnose cytomegalovirus status with high specificity and sensitivity in both the original cohort and the validation cohort. A later analysis found that HLA-associated TCR beta chains were more clonally expanded and had lower generation probabilities than equally common non-associated chains. A further reported finding was that TCR beta sequences accurately predicted the HLA-A and HLA-B alleles for most subjects in the first cohort. According to a later genetic analysis, donors in an Asian-associated ancestry cluster had fewer N-insertions in productive TCRs than the approximately 670-donor mean. CMV serostatus was the only immune exposure information available for the cohort. Only TCR beta chains were sequenced in this cohort, and the absence of alpha or paired-chain data limited detectable features. A few of the identified cytomegalovirus-associated TCR beta chains were confirmed in vitro to be specific for cytomegalovirus antigens. An association between a missense DCLRE1C variant and V-gene and J-gene trimming of TCR beta chains was found in a later genetic analysis and replicated in an independent cohort. In a later analysis, over 15,000 TCR beta sequences were associated with specific HLA alleles at a false discovery rate of 0.05. A later analysis reported that several top co-occurrence clusters appeared linked to parvovirus B19, influenza, CMV and Epstein-Barr virus. The sequencing pipeline was judged likely to have produced a cluster of highly shared sequence variants as a technical artifact. When HLA alleles, especially DR and DQ, strongly co-occurred, attributing TCR associations to individual alleles was difficult. The presence/absence analyses assumed that sequencing depth was roughly uniform across donors, and that assumption may not be true. HLA typing was unavailable for some donors at each locus, so association tests used only the typed subset. Correlated functional status among segregating V segments might be attributable to linkage disequilibrium, but an unknown experimental factor could not be ruled out. The authors suggested that the approach could potentially be extended to other disease states and immunological phenotypes. Most CMV-associated TCR beta chains appeared to be HLA-restricted in a later analysis, and the HLA associations seemed to be driven largely by CMV exposure. The study listed 164 TCR beta chains as associated with cytomegalovirus.

Of note for this clone: The specificity of this receptor is unknown. No base quality values were provided; no much bigger clone lies one nucleotide off.

The cohort comprised 670 or so healthy bone marrow donors. At the time of sampling, all cohort members were nominally healthy, though unrecorded immune exposures were likely present. The donor tested CMV seropositive, placing the donor among the 290 or so seropositive members of the cohort. A peripheral blood sample was provided by each donor, and peripheral blood mononuclear cells were used for TCR beta sequencing. The Qiagen DNeasy Blood Extraction Kit was used to extract genomic DNA from the blood cell samples. The source is a man aged 18 to 35 in good health and CMV-seropositive. Sequenced: PBMCs.

The CDR3 here reads CAWTTGDWADTQYF. The DNA sequence is given as TGTGCCTGGACCACAGGGGATTGGGCAGATACGCAGTATTTT. The V and J segments used are TRBV30 and TRBJ2-3, with 7 bases matching TRBD1. The germline V gene (reference sequence) gives CDR1 as GTSNPN and CDR2 as SVGIG. V has 4 bases trimmed and J has 4 bases trimmed; junction bases matching no gene number 8. CDR3 length: 14 amino acids, cysteine to phenylalanine. The CDR3 DNA has 42 bases and is translated from base 1.